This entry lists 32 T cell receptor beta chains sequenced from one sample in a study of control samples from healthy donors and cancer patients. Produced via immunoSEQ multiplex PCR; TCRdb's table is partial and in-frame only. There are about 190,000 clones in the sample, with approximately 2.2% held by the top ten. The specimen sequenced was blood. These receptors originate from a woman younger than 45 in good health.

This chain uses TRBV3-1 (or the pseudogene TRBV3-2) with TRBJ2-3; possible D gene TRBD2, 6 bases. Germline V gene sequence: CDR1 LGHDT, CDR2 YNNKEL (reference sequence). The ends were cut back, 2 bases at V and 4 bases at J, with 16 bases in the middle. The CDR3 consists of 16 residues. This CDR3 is CASSQFGTQSADTQYF. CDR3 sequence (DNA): TGTGCCAGCAGCCAATTCGGGACTCAGTCGGCAGATACGCAGTATTTT.

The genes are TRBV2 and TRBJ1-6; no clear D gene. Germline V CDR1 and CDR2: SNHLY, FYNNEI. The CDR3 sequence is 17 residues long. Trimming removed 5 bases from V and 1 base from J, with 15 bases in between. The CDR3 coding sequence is TGTGCCAGCAGTCGGACCGACTCTAGATCCTATAATTCACCCCTCCACTTT. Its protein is CASSRTDSRSYNSPLHF.

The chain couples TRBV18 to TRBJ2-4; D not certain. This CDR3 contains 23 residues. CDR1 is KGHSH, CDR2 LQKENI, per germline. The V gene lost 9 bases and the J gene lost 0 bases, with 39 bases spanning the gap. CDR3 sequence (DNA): TGTGCCAGTGGTCAAGTACTCCCCCTTCAAGTAGTAACCGCAAACATAGCCAAAAACATTCAGTACTTC. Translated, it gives CASGQVLPLQVVTANIAKNIQYF.

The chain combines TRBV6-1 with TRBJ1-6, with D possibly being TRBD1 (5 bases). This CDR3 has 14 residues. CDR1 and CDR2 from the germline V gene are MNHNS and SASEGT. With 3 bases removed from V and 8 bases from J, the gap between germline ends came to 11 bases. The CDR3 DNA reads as TGTGCCAGCAGTGACGGGACCCCTTATTCACCCCTCCACTTT. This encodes CASSDGTPYSPLHF.

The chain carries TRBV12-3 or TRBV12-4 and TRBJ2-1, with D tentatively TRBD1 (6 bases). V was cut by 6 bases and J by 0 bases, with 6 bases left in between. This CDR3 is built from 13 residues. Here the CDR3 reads CASRQGSYNEQFF. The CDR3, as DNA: TGTGCCAGCAGACAGGGCTCCTACAATGAGCAGTTCTTC.

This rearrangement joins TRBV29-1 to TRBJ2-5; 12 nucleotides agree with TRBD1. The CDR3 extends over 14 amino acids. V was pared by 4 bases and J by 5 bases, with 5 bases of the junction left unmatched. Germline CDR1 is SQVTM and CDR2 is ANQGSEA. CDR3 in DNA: TGCAGCGTTGCCGGGACAGGGGGCTTGGAGACCCAGTACTTC. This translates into CSVAGTGGLETQYF. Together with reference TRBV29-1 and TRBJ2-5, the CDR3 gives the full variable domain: SAVISQKPSRDICQRGTSLTIQCQVDSQVTMMFWYRQQPGQSLTLIATANQGSEATYESGFVIDKFPISRPNLTFSTLTVSNMSPEDSSIYLCSVAGTGGLETQYFGPGTRLLVL.

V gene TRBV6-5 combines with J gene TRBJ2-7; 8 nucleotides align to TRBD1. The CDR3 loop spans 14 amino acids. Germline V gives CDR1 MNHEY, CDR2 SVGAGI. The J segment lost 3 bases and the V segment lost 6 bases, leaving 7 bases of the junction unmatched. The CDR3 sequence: CASRYGQGVYEQYF. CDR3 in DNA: TGTGCCAGCAGATATGGACAGGGCGTCTACGAGCAGTACTTC.

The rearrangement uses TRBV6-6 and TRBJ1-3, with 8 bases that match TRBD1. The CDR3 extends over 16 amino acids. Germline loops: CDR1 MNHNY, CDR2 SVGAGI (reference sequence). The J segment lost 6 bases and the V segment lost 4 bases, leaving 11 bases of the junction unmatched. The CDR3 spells CASSSSTDRVVNTIYF. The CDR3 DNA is TGTGCCAGCAGTTCATCCACGGACAGGGTCGTAAACACCATATATTTT.

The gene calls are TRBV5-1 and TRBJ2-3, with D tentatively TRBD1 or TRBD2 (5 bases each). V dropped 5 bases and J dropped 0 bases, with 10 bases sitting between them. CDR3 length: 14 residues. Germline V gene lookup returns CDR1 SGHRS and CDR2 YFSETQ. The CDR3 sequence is CASREGPSTDTQYF. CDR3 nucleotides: TGCGCCAGCAGAGAGGGGCCTAGCACAGATACGCAGTATTTT.

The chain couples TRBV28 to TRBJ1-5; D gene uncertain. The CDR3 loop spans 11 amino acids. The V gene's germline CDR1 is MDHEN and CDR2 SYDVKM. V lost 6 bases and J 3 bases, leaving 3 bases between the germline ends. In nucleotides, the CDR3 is TGTGCCAGCAGCCCCAATCAGCCCCAGCATTTT. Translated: CASSPNQPQHF.

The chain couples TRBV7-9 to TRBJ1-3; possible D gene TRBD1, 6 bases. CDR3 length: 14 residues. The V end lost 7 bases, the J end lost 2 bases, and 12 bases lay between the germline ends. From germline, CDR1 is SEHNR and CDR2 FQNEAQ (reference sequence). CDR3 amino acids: CASITQGTGNTIYF. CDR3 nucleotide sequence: TGTGCCAGCATAACACAGGGAACTGGAAACACCATATATTTT.

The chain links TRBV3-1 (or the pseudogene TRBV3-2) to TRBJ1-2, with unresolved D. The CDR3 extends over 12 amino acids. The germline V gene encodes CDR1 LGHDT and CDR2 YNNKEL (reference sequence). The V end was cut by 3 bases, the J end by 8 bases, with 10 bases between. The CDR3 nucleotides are TGTGCCAGCAGCCACGGGGAGGAGGGCTACACCTTC. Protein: CASSHGEEGYTF.

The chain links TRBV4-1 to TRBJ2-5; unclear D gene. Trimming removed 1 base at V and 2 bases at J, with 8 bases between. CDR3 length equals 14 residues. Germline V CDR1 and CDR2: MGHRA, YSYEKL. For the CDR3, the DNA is TGCGCCAGCAGCCAAGTCGGCAGGCAAGAGACCCAGTACTTC. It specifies CASSQVGRQETQYF.

CDR3 coding DNA: TGTGCCAGCAGTTCCCTCCGACTAGCGGGGGGTCCCTACGAGCAGTACTTC. Translating gives CASSSLRLAGGPYEQYF. The chain joins TRBV27 to TRBJ2-7, with 13 bases that match TRBD2. The CDR3 has 17 amino acids. Germline CDR1 reads MNHEY; CDR2 reads SMNVEV (reference sequence). The junction had 8 bases not matched to a gene; V was cut back by 4 bases and J by 2 bases.

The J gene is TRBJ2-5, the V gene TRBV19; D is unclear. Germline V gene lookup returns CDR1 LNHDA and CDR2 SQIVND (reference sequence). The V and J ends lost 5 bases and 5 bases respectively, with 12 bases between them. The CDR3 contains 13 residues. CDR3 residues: CASSAPPLETQYF. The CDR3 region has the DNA TGTGCCAGTAGTGCCCCCCCCTTGGAGACCCAGTACTTC.

CDR3 sequence (DNA): TGTGCCAGCAGAACTAGCGGGCCCTCCGTCTCCTACGAGCAGTACTTC. Translation: CASRTSGPSVSYEQYF. This rearrangement joins TRBV11-2 to TRBJ2-7, with TRBD2 identical over 9 bases. This CDR3 has 16 residues. The germline gives CDR1 SGHAT, CDR2 FQNNGV. V shed 6 bases and J 0 bases; nucleotides not matched to a gene: 9.

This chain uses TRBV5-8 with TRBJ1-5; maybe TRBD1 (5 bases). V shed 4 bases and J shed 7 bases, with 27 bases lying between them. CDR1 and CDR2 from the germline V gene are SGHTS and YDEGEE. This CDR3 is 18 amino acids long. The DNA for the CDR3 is TGTGCCAGCAGCCCTGGCTTGGGATCGGGGGGGGTAGGCCAGCCCCAGCATTTT. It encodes CASSPGLGSGGVGQPQHF.

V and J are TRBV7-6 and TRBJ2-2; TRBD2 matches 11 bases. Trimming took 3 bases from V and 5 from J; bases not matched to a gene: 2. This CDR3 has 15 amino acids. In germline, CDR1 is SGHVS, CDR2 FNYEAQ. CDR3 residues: CASSFSSGRTGELFF. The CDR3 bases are TGTGCCAGCAGCTTTTCTAGCGGGAGGACCGGGGAGCTGTTTTTT.

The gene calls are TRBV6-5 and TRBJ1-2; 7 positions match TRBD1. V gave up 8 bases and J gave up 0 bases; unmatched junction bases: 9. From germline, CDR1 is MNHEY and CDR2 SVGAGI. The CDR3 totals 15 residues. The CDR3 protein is CASGETGLSNYGYTF. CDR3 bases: TGTGCCAGCGGGGAGACAGGGCTATCTAACTATGGCTACACCTTC.

The CDR3 nucleotides read TGTGCCAGCAGCCAAGGAAGAAAGGCCTTTGGTATGAACACTGAAGCTTTCTTT. Residues: CASSQGRKAFGMNTEAFF. The J gene is TRBJ1-1, the V gene TRBV3-1 (or the pseudogene TRBV3-2); D is uncertain. The CDR3 is 18 amino acids. The ends were cut back, 1 base at V and 0 bases at J, with 18 bases in the middle. CDR1 LGHDT and CDR2 YNNKEL come from the germline V gene (reference sequence).

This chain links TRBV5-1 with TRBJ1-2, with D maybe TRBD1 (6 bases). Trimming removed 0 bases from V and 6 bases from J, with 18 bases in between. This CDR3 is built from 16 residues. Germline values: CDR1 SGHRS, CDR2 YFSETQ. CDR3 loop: CASSLDYGGRGNGYTF. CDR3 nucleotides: TGCGCCAGCAGCTTGGATTATGGGGGCCGGGGAAATGGCTACACCTTC.

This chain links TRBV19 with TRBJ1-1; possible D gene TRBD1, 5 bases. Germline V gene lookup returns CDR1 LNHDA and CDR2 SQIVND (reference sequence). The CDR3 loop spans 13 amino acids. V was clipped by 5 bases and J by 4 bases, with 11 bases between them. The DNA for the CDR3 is TGTGCCAGTAGTCGGGCAGGGCGCACTGAAGCTTTCTTT. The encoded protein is CASSRAGRTEAFF.

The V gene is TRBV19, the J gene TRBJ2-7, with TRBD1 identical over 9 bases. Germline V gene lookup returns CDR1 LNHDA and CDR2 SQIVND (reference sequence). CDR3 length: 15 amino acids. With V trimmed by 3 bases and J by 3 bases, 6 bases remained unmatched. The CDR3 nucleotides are TGTGCCAGTAGTATGCCCGGACAGGGGATCTACGAGCAGTACTTC. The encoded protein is CASSMPGQGIYEQYF. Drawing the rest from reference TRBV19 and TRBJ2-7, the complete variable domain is DGGITQSPKYLFRKEGQNVTLSCEQNLNHDAMYWYRQDPGQGLRLIYYSQIVNDFQKGDIAEGYSVSREKKESFPLTVTSAQKNPTAFYLCASSMPGQGIYEQYFGPGTRLTVT.

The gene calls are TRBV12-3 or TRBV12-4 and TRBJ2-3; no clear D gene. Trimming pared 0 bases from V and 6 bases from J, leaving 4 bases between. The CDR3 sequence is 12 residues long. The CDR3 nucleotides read TGTGCCAGCAGTTTAGCGCAGGATACGCAGTATTTT. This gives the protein CASSLAQDTQYF.

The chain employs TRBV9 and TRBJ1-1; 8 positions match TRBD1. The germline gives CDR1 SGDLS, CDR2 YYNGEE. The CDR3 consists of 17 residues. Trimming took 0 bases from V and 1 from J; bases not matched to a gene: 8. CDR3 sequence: CASSVAFPGTGNTEAFF. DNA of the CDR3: TGTGCCAGCAGCGTAGCTTTCCCTGGGACAGGGAACACTGAAGCTTTCTTT.

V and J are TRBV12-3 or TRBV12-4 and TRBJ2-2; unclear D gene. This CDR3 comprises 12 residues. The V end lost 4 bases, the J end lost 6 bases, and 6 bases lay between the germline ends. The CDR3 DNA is TGTGCCAGCAGTTACGTAGCCGGGGAGCTGTTTTTT. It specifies CASSYVAGELFF.

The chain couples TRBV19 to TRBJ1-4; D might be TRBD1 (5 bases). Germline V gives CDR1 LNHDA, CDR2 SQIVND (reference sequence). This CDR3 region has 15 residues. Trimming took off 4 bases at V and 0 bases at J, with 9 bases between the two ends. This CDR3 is CASSSPGATNEKLFF. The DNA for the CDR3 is TGTGCCAGTAGTAGCCCGGGGGCAACTAATGAAAAACTGTTTTTT.

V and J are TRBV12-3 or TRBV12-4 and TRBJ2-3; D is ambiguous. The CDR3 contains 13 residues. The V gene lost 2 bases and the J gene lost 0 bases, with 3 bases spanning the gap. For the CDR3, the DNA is TGTGCCAGCAGTTTATCCAGCACAGATACGCAGTATTTT. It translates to CASSLSSTDTQYF.

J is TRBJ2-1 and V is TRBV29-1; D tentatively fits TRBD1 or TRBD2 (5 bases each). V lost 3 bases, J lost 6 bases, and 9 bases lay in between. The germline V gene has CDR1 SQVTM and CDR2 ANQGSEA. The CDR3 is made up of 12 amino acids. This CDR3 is CSVDTGANEQFF. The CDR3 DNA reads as TGCAGCGTTGATACCGGGGCCAATGAGCAGTTCTTC.

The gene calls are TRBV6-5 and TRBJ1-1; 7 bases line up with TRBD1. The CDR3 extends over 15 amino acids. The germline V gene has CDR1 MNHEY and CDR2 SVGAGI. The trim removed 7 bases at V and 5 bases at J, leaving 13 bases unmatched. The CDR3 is CASTKQGTIRTEAFF. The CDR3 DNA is TGTGCCAGCACCAAACAGGGGACGATCAGGACTGAAGCTTTCTTT.

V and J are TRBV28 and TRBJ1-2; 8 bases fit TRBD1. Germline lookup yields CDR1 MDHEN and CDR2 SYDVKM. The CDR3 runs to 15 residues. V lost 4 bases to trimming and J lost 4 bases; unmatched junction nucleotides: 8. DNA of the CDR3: TGTGCCAGCAGTTACGGACAGGGTGATGTCTATGGCTACACCTTC. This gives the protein CASSYGQGDVYGYTF.

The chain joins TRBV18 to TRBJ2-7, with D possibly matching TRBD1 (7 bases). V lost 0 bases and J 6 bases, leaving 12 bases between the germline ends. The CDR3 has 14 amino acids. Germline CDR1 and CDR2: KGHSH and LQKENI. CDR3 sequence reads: CASSPPAGGSEQYF. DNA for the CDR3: TGTGCCAGCTCACCACCGGCAGGGGGGAGCGAGCAGTACTTC. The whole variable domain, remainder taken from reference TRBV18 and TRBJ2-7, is NAGVMQNPRHLVRRRGQEARLRCSPMKGHSHVYWYRQLPEEGLKFMVYLQKENIIDESGMPKERFSAEFPKEGPSILRIQQVVRGDSAAYFCASSPPAGGSEQYFGPGTRLTVT.